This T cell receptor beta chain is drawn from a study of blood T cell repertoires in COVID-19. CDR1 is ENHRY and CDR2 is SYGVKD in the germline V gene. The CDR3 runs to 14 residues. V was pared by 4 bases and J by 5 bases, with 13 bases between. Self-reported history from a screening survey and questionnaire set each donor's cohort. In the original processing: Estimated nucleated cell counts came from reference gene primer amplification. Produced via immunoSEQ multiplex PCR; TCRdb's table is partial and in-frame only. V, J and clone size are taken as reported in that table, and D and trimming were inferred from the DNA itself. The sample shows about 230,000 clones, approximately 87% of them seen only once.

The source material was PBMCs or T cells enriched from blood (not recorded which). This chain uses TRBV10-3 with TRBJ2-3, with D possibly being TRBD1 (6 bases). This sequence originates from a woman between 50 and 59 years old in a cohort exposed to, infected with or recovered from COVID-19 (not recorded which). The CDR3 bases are TGTGCCATCAGTGCGTTACAGGGAAGAGATACGCAGTATTTT. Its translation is CAISALQGRDTQYF.